Listed here are 30 T cell receptor beta chains from one sample, sequenced in a study of low-dose radiotherapy and immunotherapy resistance in tumors. Time point noted: after trial treatment. Specified treatment: LDRT plus nivolumab, ipilimumab, low-dose cyclophosphamide and aspirin (RACIN trial). Alpha- and beta-chain coverage of first-strand cDNA came from TRAV- and TRBV-specific primers. TCR amplification ran 20 PCR cycles using constant-region and V-primer adapter primers. TCRdb re-derived calls from the reads in MiXCR, one entry per CDR3 protein. The sample has about 39,000 distinct CDR3 sequences; less than 25% are singletons. The sequencing used PBMCs, collected after low-dose radiotherapy plus immunotherapy. These receptors came from a female donor with ovarian cancer.

With regard to this clonotype: This likely stems from a read error, as it lies one base from a far larger clone. V is TRBV5-8 and J is TRBJ2-1; 8 bases match TRBD2. The CDR3 is 15 amino acids. Germline V gene data show CDR1 as SGHTS and CDR2 as YDEGEE. For the CDR3, the DNA is TGTGCCAGCAGCTTGACGGCGGGAGGCTACAATAAGCAGTTCTTC. This sequence encodes CASSLTAGGYNKQFF.

This clonotype was seen repeatedly, ten times or more. The rearrangement uses TRBV3-1 and TRBJ2-1; D possibly corresponds to TRBD2 (5 bases). CDR1 is LGHDT, CDR2 YNNKEL, per germline (reference sequence). V was clipped by 0 bases and J by 3 bases, with 12 bases between them. The CDR3 consists of 16 residues. The CDR3 region is CASSQDGEGNYNEQFF. The CDR3 coding sequence is TGTGCCAGCAGCCAAGACGGGGAAGGGAACTACAATGAGCAGTTCTTC.

This clonotype is judged medium-sized (0.01 to 0.1%). The CDR3 protein is CASSPPMGGVTEAFF. The CDR3, as DNA: TGTGCCAGCAGTCCCCCAATGGGGGGCGTCACTGAAGCTTTCTTT. The rearrangement joins TRBV28 to TRBJ1-1; TRBD1 might be the D (6 bases). Germline CDR1 and CDR2: MDHEN and SYDVKM. Trimming stripped 5 bases from V and 4 bases from J, with 17 bases between. CDR3 size: 15 residues. The whole variable domain, filled in from reference TRBV28 and TRBJ1-1, reads DVKVTQSSRYLVKRTGEKVFLECVQDMDHENMFWYRQDPGLGLRLIYFSYDVKMKEKGDIPEGYSVSREKKERFSLILESASTNQTSMYLCASSPPMGGVTEAFFGQGTRLTVV.

This clonotype was observed many times. As DNA, the CDR3 is TGTGCCAGCAGCTTGAACAGGGTTTCCACTGAAGCTTTCTTT. Its protein product is CASSLNRVSTEAFF. J is TRBJ1-1 and V is TRBV7-6; weak D call: TRBD1 (6 bases). This CDR3 spans 14 amino acids. Germline V gene sequence: CDR1 SGHVS, CDR2 FNYEAQ. V lost 3 bases, J lost 4 bases, and 12 bases lay in between.

This clonotype showed up many times. The chain joins TRBV12-3 or TRBV12-4 to TRBJ1-3; 8 bases line up with TRBD1. There are 16 residues in the CDR3. The trim removed 5 bases at V and 2 bases at J, leaving 8 bases unmatched. The CDR3 protein is CASSPWTGTAGNTIYF. The CDR3 nucleotides are TGTGCCAGCAGTCCATGGACAGGGACGGCTGGAAACACCATATATTTT.

The table lists this clonotype with many counts. The chain recombines TRBV4-2 with TRBJ1-1, with D maybe TRBD1 (5 bases). Germline CDR1 is LGHNA and CDR2 is YNFKEQ. The CDR3 has 14 residues. V was clipped by 0 bases and J by 7 bases, with 12 bases between them. In DNA, the CDR3 is TGTGCCAGCAGCCAAGATCTGGGTAGGGGTGAAGCTTTCTTT. It yields the protein CASSQDLGRGEAFF.

Many counts were recorded for this clonotype. The CDR3 spells CASGTGLAVTGELFF. The CDR3 nucleotides read TGTGCCAGCGGGACAGGACTAGCCGTCACCGGGGAGCTGTTTTTT. The V call is TRBV27, the J call TRBJ2-2; tentatively, D is TRBD1 or TRBD2 (8 bases each). V was pared by 8 bases and J by 4 bases, with 17 bases between. The CDR3 is made up of 15 amino acids. The germline V gene has CDR1 MNHEY and CDR2 SMNVEV (reference sequence).

This clonotype was found many times. This chain uses TRBV6-6 with TRBJ2-7, with 8 bases identical to TRBD2. In germline, CDR1 is MNHNY, CDR2 SVGAGI (reference sequence). J lost 2 bases, V lost 2 bases, and 5 bases had no gene match. The CDR3 totals 15 residues. This CDR3 is CASSYGTREAYEQYF. The CDR3 nucleotides are TGTGCCAGCAGTTACGGAACGCGGGAGGCCTACGAGCAGTACTTC.

This clonotype was found many times. V is TRBV19 and J is TRBJ1-2; D not certain. The CDR3 covers 12 residues. Germline values: CDR1 LNHDA, CDR2 SQIVND (reference sequence). Trimming stripped 5 bases from V and 10 bases from J, with 14 bases between. The CDR3 coding sequence is TGTGCCAGTAGTCTGAGTGCCGTGGACTACACCTTC. It codes for CASSLSAVDYTF.

This clonotype showed up many times. The chain links TRBV11-3 to TRBJ2-5; D may match TRBD1 or TRBD2 (6 bases each). Germline V gene data show CDR1 as SGHNT and CDR2 as YENEEA. The V gene lost 1 base and the J gene lost 5 bases, with 14 bases spanning the gap. The CDR3 covers 15 residues. CDR3 nucleotides: TGTGCCAGCAGCTTAGGTGGGGGGCGGACGGAGACCCAGTACTTC. Its translation is CASSLGGGRTETQYF.

This clonotype was seen at least ten times. The rearrangement joins TRBV28 to TRBJ1-5, with no clear D. This CDR3 has 13 residues. Germline CDR1 and CDR2: MDHEN and SYDVKM. Trimming took off 6 bases at V and 3 bases at J, with 9 bases between the two ends. CDR3: CASSLQNNQPQHF. Written as DNA, the CDR3 is TGTGCCAGCAGCCTCCAAAACAATCAGCCCCAGCATTTT.

The chain has TRBV5-5 and TRBJ2-3, with TRBD2 as a possible D gene (6 bases). The germline V gene encodes CDR1 SGHKS and CDR2 YYEKEE (reference sequence). This CDR3 region has 18 residues. With 4 bases removed from V and 0 bases from J, the gap between germline ends came to 21 bases. As DNA, the CDR3 is TGTGCCAGCAGCCGCGCGGGCGGGATTAGCGGAAGCACAGATACGCAGTATTTT. Its translation: CASSRAGGISGSTDTQYF.

In its sample, this clonotype was seen many times. J is TRBJ2-3 and V is TRBV6-1, with D maybe TRBD2 (5 bases). The ends were cut back, 1 base at V and 4 bases at J, with 9 bases in the middle. CDR1 MNHNS and CDR2 SASEGT come from the germline V gene. The CDR3 is made up of 14 amino acids. The CDR3 DNA follows: TGTGCCAGCAGTGAAGACCCGGGGTCAGATACGCAGTATTTT. As protein: CASSEDPGSDTQYF.

This clonotype has a count of ten or more. The gene calls are TRBV18 and TRBJ2-7; D possibly corresponds to TRBD1 (7 bases). V lost 3 bases and J 4 bases, leaving 16 bases between the germline ends. The CDR3 consists of 15 residues. CDR1 is KGHSH and CDR2 is LQKENI in the germline V gene. The DNA of the CDR3 is TGTGCCAGCTCACCGGGACCAGCAGGGGGGTACGAGCAGTACTTC. As protein: CASSPGPAGGYEQYF.

This clonotype was seen many times. The V and J genes are TRBV11-2 and TRBJ2-3; 8 bases are shared with TRBD2. V gave up 6 bases and J gave up 5 bases; unmatched junction bases: 13. The CDR3 is made up of 16 amino acids. Germline CDR1 and CDR2: SGHAT and FQNNGV. The CDR3 here is CASRWGGSGGGDTQYF. The CDR3, as DNA: TGTGCCAGCAGGTGGGGTGGCAGCGGGGGCGGAGATACGCAGTATTTT.

In this sample, this clonotype turned up a few times. The chain couples TRBV6-5 to TRBJ1-6, with D possibly being TRBD1 (5 bases). The CDR3 runs 14 residues. Looked up from germline, CDR1 is MNHEY and CDR2 is SVGAGI. Between the trimmed V and J ends, which lost 6 bases and 7 bases, there was a span of 13 bases. The CDR3: CASSLLAGNSPLHF. The CDR3 nucleotides are TGTGCCAGCAGCCTCCTAGCAGGGAATTCACCCCTCCACTTT.

This clonotype was picked up many times. The chain combines TRBV2 with TRBJ2-1, with 11 bases that match TRBD2. Germline CDR1 SNHLY, CDR2 FYNNEI. The CDR3 sequence is 15 residues long. V lost 6 bases to trimming and J lost 4 bases; unmatched junction nucleotides: 5. The CDR3 DNA follows: TGTGCCAGCAGGCCCGGGACTAGCGGTTACAATGAGCAGTTCTTC. It translates to CASRPGTSGYNEQFF. The variable domain in full, with the rest retrieved from reference TRBV2 and TRBJ2-1, is EPEVTQTPSHQVTQMGQEVILRCVPISNHLYFYWYRQILGQKVEFLVSFYNNEISEKSEIFDDQFSVERPDGSNFTLKIRSTKLEDSAMYFCASRPGTSGYNEQFFGPGTRLTVL.

This clonotype was observed at least ten times. The chain employs TRBV7-3 and TRBJ1-3; the D gene is possibly TRBD1 (6 bases). V lost 5 bases and J 2 bases, leaving 13 bases between the germline ends. CDR3 size: 15 residues. Germline loops: CDR1 SGHTA, CDR2 FQGTGA. CDR3 in amino acids: CASSPEGGTGNTIYF. The CDR3 nucleotides read TGTGCCAGCAGCCCCGAGGGGGGAACTGGAAACACCATATATTTT.

This clonotype showed up many times. V is TRBV12-3 or TRBV12-4 and J is TRBJ1-1; tentative D call: TRBD1 (6 bases). V lost 6 bases and J lost 5, with 13 bases in between. This CDR3 contains 13 residues. The CDR3 DNA follows: TGTGCCAGCAGCCCCCTAGGGGGAACTGAAGCTTTCTTT. This sequence encodes CASSPLGGTEAFF.

This chain connects TRBV12-3 or TRBV12-4 to TRBJ2-5; 9 bases are shared with TRBD2. Losses at the gene ends were 3 bases for V and 5 bases for J; bases not matched to a gene: 4. The CDR3 contains 14 residues. CDR3 sequence (DNA): TGTGCCAGCAGTTTTGTAGCGGGAGTCGAGACCCAGTACTTC. Protein: CASSFVAGVETQYF.

Ten or more counts support this clonotype. The V call is TRBV29-1, the J call TRBJ2-6; D could derive from TRBD1 or TRBD2 (6 bases each). The V gene's germline CDR1 is SQVTM and CDR2 ANQGSEA. The CDR3 totals 16 residues. V was cut by 6 bases and J by 2 bases, with 17 bases left in between. The CDR3 bases are TGCAGCGTGGGATGGGTGGGGGGCGCTGGGGCCAACGTCCTGACTTTC. It specifies CSVGWVGGAGANVLTF.

This chain uses TRBV14 with TRBJ1-6, with a tentative D call TRBD1 (5 bases). Trimming shortened V by 3 bases and J by 8 bases, and 17 bases separated the two germline ends. Germline CDR1 is SGHDN and CDR2 is FVKESK. The CDR3 is made up of 16 amino acids. The CDR3 region has the DNA TGTGCCAGCAGCCAGTCCCCAGGGACGGGAGATTCACCCCTCCACTTT. Translation gives CASSQSPGTGDSPLHF.

This clonotype was recorded many times. The gene calls are TRBV30 and TRBJ1-2, with TRBD1 as a possible D gene (5 bases). CDR1 is GTSNPN, CDR2 SVGIG, per germline (reference sequence). V was pared by 2 bases and J by 1 base, with 14 bases between. The CDR3 totals 15 residues. The CDR3 here is CAWSPRVGVNYGYTF. The CDR3 bases are TGTGCCTGGAGTCCCAGGGTGGGGGTTAACTATGGCTACACCTTC.

This clonotype was observed at least ten times. The CDR3 coding sequence is TGTGCCAGCAGCCAAGGGCGGGCCGCCGGATATCAGCCCCAGCATTTT. Translated: CASSQGRAAGYQPQHF. The rearrangement links TRBV7-8 to TRBJ1-5; D is undetermined. CDR1 and CDR2 from the germline V gene are SGHVS and FQNEAQ. V dropped 5 bases and J dropped 5 bases, with 19 bases sitting between them. The CDR3 contains 16 residues.

This clonotype has ten or more counts. This chain links TRBV19 with TRBJ1-5, with 7 bases that match TRBD1. In germline, CDR1 is LNHDA, CDR2 SQIVND (reference sequence). This CDR3 is built from 14 residues. V lost 6 bases, J lost 6 bases, and 8 bases stayed unmatched. CDR3 in DNA: TGTGCCAGTAGGTATGAGGGGGCGTCTCAGCCCCAGCATTTT. It specifies CASRYEGASQPQHF. Full variable domain (remainder filled in from reference TRBV19 and TRBJ1-5): DGGITQSPKYLFRKEGQNVTLSCEQNLNHDAMYWYRQDPGQGLRLIYYSQIVNDFQKGDIAEGYSVSREKKESFPLTVTSAQKNPTAFYLCASRYEGASQPQHFGDGTRLSIL.

Of note for this clonotype: With a far larger clone one base away, a read error is the likely cause. The chain links TRBV2 to TRBJ2-7; the match to TRBD1 covers 8 bases. Germline CDR1 reads SNHLY; CDR2 reads FYNNEI. The CDR3 has 13 residues. J was trimmed by 7 bases and V by 7 bases; bases with no gene match: 9. The DNA of the CDR3 is TGTGCCAGCATTATAGGACAGGGCCATGAGCAGTACTTC. Its translation: CASIIGQGHEQYF.

This clonotype was seen at least ten times. V gene TRBV27 combines with J gene TRBJ2-7; 11 bases are shared with TRBD2. J was trimmed by 4 bases and V by 6 bases; bases with no gene match: 11. The germline gives CDR1 MNHEY, CDR2 SMNVEV (reference sequence). This CDR3 has 16 residues. CDR3 amino acids: CASSRLSSGGPYEQYF. The CDR3 nucleotides read TGTGCCAGCAGCCGTCTCTCTAGCGGGGGGCCTTACGAGCAGTACTTC.

Only one count was recorded for this clonotype. The chain recombines TRBV5-1 with TRBJ2-1; 12 bases map to TRBD2. The CDR3 has 18 residues. J was trimmed by 4 bases and V by 3 bases; bases with no gene match: 11. Germline assignment: CDR1 SGHRS and CDR2 YFSETQ. The CDR3 loop reads CASSYGLAGLPGYNEQFF. CDR3 nucleotides: TGCGCCAGCAGCTATGGACTAGCGGGACTGCCGGGGTACAATGAGCAGTTCTTC.

Only a few counts were recorded for this clonotype. A far larger clone is one nucleotide away, so this likely arose from a read error. The rearrangement uses TRBV12-3 or TRBV12-4 and TRBJ2-5; TRBD2 agrees at 10 bases. CDR3 length: 14 amino acids. The V and J ends lost 6 bases and 11 bases, in that order; junction bases with no gene match: 12. DNA for the CDR3: TGTGCCAGCAGCTGGGAGCGGGGGGGCAGTGAGCAGTACTTC. Amino acids: CASSWERGGSEQYF.

This clonotype was recorded at least ten times. The chain joins TRBV11-1 to TRBJ2-2; unclear D gene. Trimming left V 2 bases short and J 4 bases short, with 8 bases between. This CDR3 is built from 14 residues. Germline V CDR1 and CDR2: SGHAT, FQDESV (reference sequence). DNA for the CDR3: TGTGCCAGCAGCTTAAGCCCTACCACCGGGGAGCTGTTTTTT. This encodes CASSLSPTTGELFF.